The 10 T cell receptor beta chains below were found in one sample sequenced in a study of naive and memory T cell subsets listed by TCRdb under 2017. Library method: UMI-ligation and nested PCR. Instrument used: Illumina MiSeq. To cover both TRBC1 and TRBC2, the beta constant-region primer consisted of an equimolar mix of two oligonucleotides. Four rounds of PCR, combining the SP2 primer with nested alpha and beta constant-region primers, were used to amplify the ligated cDNA. TCRdb reprocessing: public reads trimmed at Q25 with fastp, clones called with MiXCR, in-frame beta chains kept. Every entry covers one CDR3 protein and lists the most common genes and DNA from its rows. Here the sample has 85,000 or so distinct CDR3 sequences; 9% to 9.5% occur a single time. The top ten constitute 1.2% of the sample. Sequencing used naive CD8+ T cells from blood. The sample's cell subset or site label, decoded: naive T cells, CD45RA high CD27+. The receptors derive from a human donor in good health.

This clonotype has only a few counts. V gene TRBV2 combines with J gene TRBJ2-4, with 7 bases identical to TRBD2. V dropped 3 bases and J dropped 7; count of bases not matched to a gene: 15. Germline loops: CDR1 SNHLY, CDR2 FYNNEI. This CDR3 contains 17 residues. DNA of the CDR3: TGTGCCAGCAGTGAGGGCTTGTCGGGGAGGGCCAGGAACATTCAGTACTTC. It translates to CASSEGLSGRARNIQYF. The complete variable domain, with remaining parts taken from reference TRBV2 and TRBJ2-4, reads EPEVTQTPSHQVTQMGQEVILRCVPISNHLYFYWYRQILGQKVEFLVSFYNNEISEKSEIFDDQFSVERPDGSNFTLKIRSTKLEDSAMYFCASSEGLSGRARNIQYFGAGTRLSVL.

V is TRBV29-1 and J is TRBJ2-1; no clear D. CDR3 size: 11 residues. V lost 7 bases, J lost 12 bases, and 16 bases lay in between. Looked up from germline, CDR1 is SQVTM and CDR2 is ANQGSEA. This chain's CDR3 is CSAPEGPRQFF. For the CDR3, the DNA is TGCAGCGCACCAGAAGGGCCGCGGCAGTTCTTC.

This clonotype was seen only a few times. The gene calls are TRBV10-3 and TRBJ2-7; 10 nucleotides agree with TRBD2. The CDR3 extends over 15 amino acids. V lost 2 bases to trimming and J lost 3 bases; unmatched junction nucleotides: 4. Germline assignment: CDR1 ENHRY and CDR2 SYGVKD. This chain's CDR3 is CAISEVASGGYEQYF. The CDR3 bases are TGTGCCATCAGTGAGGTAGCTAGCGGGGGCTACGAGCAGTACTTC.

The chain couples TRBV25-1 to TRBJ1-1, with TRBD1 as a possible D gene (5 bases). CDR3 length: 17 residues. Trimming took 7 bases from V and 4 from J, leaving 25 bases between them. The germline CDR1 and CDR2 sequences are MGHDK and SYGVNS. The CDR3 loop reads CASIPGNALGVSTEAFF. As DNA, the CDR3 is TGTGCCAGCATCCCGGGTAATGCGCTGGGGGTGAGCACTGAAGCTTTCTTT.

This clonotype came up many times. The V gene is TRBV7-9, the J gene TRBJ2-7; D is perhaps TRBD2 (6 bases). The CDR3 has 14 amino acids. V was shortened by 3 bases and J by 6 bases, with 15 bases between the two germline ends. The germline CDR1 and CDR2 sequences are SEHNR and FQNEAQ (reference sequence). For the CDR3, the DNA is TGTGCCAGCAGCTTTGGCGGGACCCCTCGCGAGCAGTACTTC. Amino acids: CASSFGGTPREQYF. Supplemented by reference TRBV7-9 and TRBJ2-7, the full variable domain reads DTGVSQNPRHKITKRGQNVTFRCDPISEHNRLYWYRQTLGQGPEFLTYFQNEAQLEKSRLLSDRFSAERPKGSFSTLEIQRTEQGDSAMYLCASSFGGTPREQYFGPGTRLTVT.

This clonotype showed up just a few times. This rearrangement joins TRBV27 to TRBJ1-1; the D is unclear. The V gene lost 2 bases and the J gene lost 2 bases, with 9 bases spanning the gap. This CDR3 has 14 amino acids. CDR1 MNHEY and CDR2 SMNVEV come from the germline V gene (reference sequence). The CDR3 bases are TGTGCCAGCAGTTTAGTACGGACTAACACTGAAGCTTTCTTT. Encoded protein: CASSLVRTNTEAFF.

The V gene is TRBV7-2, the J gene TRBJ2-1, with D hard to call. V was trimmed by 1 base and J by 0 bases, leaving 16 bases between them. This CDR3 is 18 amino acids long. Germline V gives CDR1 SGHTA, CDR2 FQGNSA. Written as DNA, the CDR3 is TGTGCCAGCAGCTTAGGCTGGCTCCTCAGGAGCTCCTACAATGAGCAGTTCTTC. This gives the protein CASSLGWLLRSSYNEQFF.

This clonotype was seen many times. The V and J genes are TRBV29-1 and TRBJ2-3; D remains unclear. V lost 4 bases, J lost 2 bases, and 10 bases lay in between. CDR1 is SQVTM and CDR2 is ANQGSEA in the germline V gene. The CDR3 is 13 amino acids. The CDR3 here is CSVVRTDTDTQYF. The CDR3 region has the DNA TGCAGCGTTGTGAGGACGGACACAGATACGCAGTATTTT.

Here the CDR3 DNA reads TGTGCCAGCTGGGCGGGAGCAGTAGGCAATGAGCAGTTCTTC. Amino acid sequence: CASWAGAVGNEQFF. This chain joins TRBV7-9 and TRBJ2-1, with TRBD2 identical over 7 bases. CDR3 size: 14 residues. Germline CDR1 SEHNR, CDR2 FQNEAQ (reference sequence). V dropped 8 bases and J dropped 6; count of bases not matched to a gene: 10.

This clonotype has ten or more counts. J is TRBJ1-1 and V is TRBV11-2; TRBD1 aligns across 7 bases. The germline gives CDR1 SGHAT, CDR2 FQNNGV. J lost 6 bases, V lost 0 bases, and 7 bases had no gene match. This CDR3 spans 15 amino acids. The CDR3, as DNA: TGTGCCAGCAGCTTAGAAGACAGGGCCGCCGCTGAAGCTTTCTTT. Amino acid sequence: CASSLEDRAAAEAFF.